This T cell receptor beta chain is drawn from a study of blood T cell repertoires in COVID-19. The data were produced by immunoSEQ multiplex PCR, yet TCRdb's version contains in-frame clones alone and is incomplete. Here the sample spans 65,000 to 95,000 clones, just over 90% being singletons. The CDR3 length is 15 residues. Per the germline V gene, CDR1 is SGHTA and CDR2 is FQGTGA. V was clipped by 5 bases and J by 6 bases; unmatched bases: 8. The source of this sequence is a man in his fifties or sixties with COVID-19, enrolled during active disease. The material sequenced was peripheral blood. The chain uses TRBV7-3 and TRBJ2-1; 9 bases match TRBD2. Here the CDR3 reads CASSPSGMAGNEQFF. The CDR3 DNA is TGTGCCAGCAGCCCTAGCGGGATGGCGGGCAATGAGCAGTTCTTC. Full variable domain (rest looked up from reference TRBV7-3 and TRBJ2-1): GAGVSQTPSNKVTEKGKYVELRCDPISGHTALYWYRQSLGQGPEFLIYFQGTGAADDSGLPNDRFFAVRPEGSVSTLKIQRTERGDSAVYLCASSPSGMAGNEQFFGPGTRLTVL.